This TCR beta chain came from a study of blood T cell repertoires in COVID-19. CDR3 size: 13 residues. Germline CDR1 SNHLY, CDR2 FYNNEI. Trimming left V 4 bases short and J 2 bases short, with 9 bases between. This clone was recorded a few times. Method: immunoSEQ multiplex PCR; TCRdb's copy keeps in-frame clones and lacks some. The sample consists of 200,000 to 300,000 clones, around 87% of them appearing once. This TCR came from a woman aged 45-59 years with acute or convalescent COVID-19. The specimen was peripheral blood. The chain carries TRBV2 and TRBJ2-7; possibly TRBD1 for D (6 bases). The CDR3 coding sequence is TGTGCCAGCAGTGGGGACACTGCCTACGAGCAGTACTTC. It is translated as CASSGDTAYEQYF.